This T cell receptor (beta chain) was observed in a study of T-cell memory formation after mild COVID-19. Across the study: The study found TCR clusters largely donor specific.

5'RACE primed from the constant segment yielded TCR alpha and TCR beta cDNA libraries bearing sample barcodes and UMIs. TCRdb redid the calling of the 5' RACE reads with MiXCR, one entry per CDR3 protein. In the table there are 60,000 to 65,000 distinct CDR3 sequences, 9.3% of which are singletons. The CDR3 has 14 amino acids. Losses at the gene ends were 5 bases for V and 5 bases for J; bases not matched to a gene: 5. Germline CDR1 SGHAT, CDR2 FQNNGV. General study findings and limits: A second wave expanding day 15 to 37 was CD4+-biased; contracting clones were balanced.

Of note for this clonotype: Its antigen is unidentified.

This rearrangement joins TRBV11-2 to TRBJ2-2; 7 bases match TRBD2. The material sequenced was PBMCs or a T cell subset sorted from them (not recorded which). The receptor was isolated from a man aged 18 to 35 who had mild COVID-19 (a few samples of this study predate the infection). Cell type and time point are not known. The CDR3 DNA is TGTGCCAGCAGCGCGACTAGCCAAACCGGGGAGCTGTTTTTT. Translated, it gives CASSATSQTGELFF.